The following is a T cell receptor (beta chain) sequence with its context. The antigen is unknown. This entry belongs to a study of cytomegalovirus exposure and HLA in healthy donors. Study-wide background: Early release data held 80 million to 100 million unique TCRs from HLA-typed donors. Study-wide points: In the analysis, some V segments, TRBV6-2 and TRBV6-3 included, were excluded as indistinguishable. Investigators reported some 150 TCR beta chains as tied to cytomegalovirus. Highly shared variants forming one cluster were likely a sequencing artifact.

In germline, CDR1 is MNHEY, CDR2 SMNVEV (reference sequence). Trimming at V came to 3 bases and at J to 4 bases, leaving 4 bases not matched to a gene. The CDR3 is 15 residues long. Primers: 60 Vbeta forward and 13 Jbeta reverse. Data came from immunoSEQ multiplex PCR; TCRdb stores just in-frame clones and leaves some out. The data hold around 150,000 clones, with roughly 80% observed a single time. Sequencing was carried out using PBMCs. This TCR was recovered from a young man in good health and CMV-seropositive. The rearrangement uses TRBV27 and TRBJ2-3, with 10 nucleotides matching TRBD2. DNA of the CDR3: TGTGCCAGCAGTTTGAGGCTAGCGGGGGCAGATACGCAGTATTTT. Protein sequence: CASSLRLAGADTQYF.